The clone carrying this T cell receptor beta chain was counted a single time. This entry is derived from a study of OX40 agonist ivuxolimab in advanced cancers. TCRdb keeps only in-frame clones here, not all; method: immunoSEQ multiplex PCR. The sample yields tens of thousands of clones, 85% seen once. Material: CD4+ or CD8+ T cells sorted from blood, obtained in a trial of the OX40 agonist ivuxolimab. The clonotype originates from an adult with an advanced solid tumor such as melanoma, head and neck, liver or kidney cancer.

The CDR3 DNA reads TGCGCCAGCAGTCAATCCAGTAAGGGGTGCACCCTCGGCGAAAAACTGTTTTTT. It encodes CASSQSSKGCTLGEKLFF. The rearrangement uses TRBV23-1 and TRBJ1-4; a weak D match, TRBD1 (5 bases). TRBV23-1 is identified as an open reading frame with a role that is uncertain. This CDR3 comprises 18 residues. V was trimmed by 0 bases and J by 8 bases, leaving 22 bases between them.